The source of this TCR beta chain is a study of cytotoxic CD8 clonotypes in ibrutinib-treated CLL. Germline CDR1 is SEHNR and CDR2 is FQNEAQ (reference sequence). The CDR3 spans 16 residues. Trimming took 6 bases from V and 2 from J, leaving 20 bases between them. Clones were sequenced by immunoSEQ multiplex PCR, and TCRdb holds only the in-frame ones, with some missing. The sample shows 200,000 to 250,000 clones, 75% to 85% of them seen only once. This clone has only a few counts. The V and J genes are TRBV7-9 and TRBJ2-7; maybe TRBD2 (6 bases). The source was PBMCs, collected after 12 months of ibrutinib treatment. The receptor was derived from a human donor with chronic lymphocytic leukemia. The CDR3 bases are TGTGCCAGCAGTCTAGTACCAGCGGGTTCGACCTACGAGCAGTACTTC. Translation: CASSLVPAGSTYEQYF. Using reference TRBV7-9 and TRBJ2-7 for the parts outside the CDR3, the full variable domain is DTGVSQNPRHKITKRGQNVTFRCDPISEHNRLYWYRQTLGQGPEFLTYFQNEAQLEKSRLLSDRFSAERPKGSFSTLEIQRTEQGDSAMYLCASSLVPAGSTYEQYFGPGTRLTVT.